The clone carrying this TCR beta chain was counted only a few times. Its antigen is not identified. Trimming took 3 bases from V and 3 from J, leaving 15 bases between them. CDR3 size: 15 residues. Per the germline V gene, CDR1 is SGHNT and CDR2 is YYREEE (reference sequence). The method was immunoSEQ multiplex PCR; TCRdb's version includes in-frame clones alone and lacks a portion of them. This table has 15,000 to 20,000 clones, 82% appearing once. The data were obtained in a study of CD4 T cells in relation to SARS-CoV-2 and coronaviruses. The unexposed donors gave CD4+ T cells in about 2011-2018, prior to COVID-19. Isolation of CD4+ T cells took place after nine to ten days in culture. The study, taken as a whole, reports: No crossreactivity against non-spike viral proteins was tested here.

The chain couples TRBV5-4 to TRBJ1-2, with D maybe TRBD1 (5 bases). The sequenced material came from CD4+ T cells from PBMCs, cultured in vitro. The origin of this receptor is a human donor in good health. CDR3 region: CASSSRGGVDYGYTF. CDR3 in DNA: TGTGCCAGCAGCTCCCGGGGAGGGGTTGACTATGGCTACACCTTC.